This TCR beta chain was identified during a study of post-analysis software for immune sequencing data. In the study overall: Relapsing-remitting, secondary progressive and progressive-relapsing multiple sclerosis were all included among the disease courses.

A remark on this clonotype: Its target is unknown.

cDNA libraries for TCR beta contained unique molecular identifiers. The authors obtained roughly 0.5 million cDNA molecules from around 0.96 to 9.9 million T cells. TCRdb itself ran the PCR reads through MiXCR, one entry per CDR3 protein. The data hold about 770,000 distinct CDR3 sequences, with about 45% observed a single time. Study conclusions and caveats: Normalized Chao1 diversity was significantly reduced in patients versus controls. Five TRBV segments were significantly more frequent in patients than in controls. TRBV5-6, TRBV5-1 and TRBV20-1 were among these segments.

V lost 5 bases and J 7 bases, leaving 11 bases between the germline ends. The CDR3 length is 13 residues. The sequencing sample was made of blood. V is TRBV12-3 or TRBV12-4 and J is TRBJ2-2; TRBD2 might be the D (5 bases). The source is a girl between 10 and 17 years old with multiple sclerosis. DNA of the CDR3: TGTGCCAGCAGTCTCCTACGGGGCGGGGAGCTGTTTTTT. It translates to CASSLLRGGELFF.